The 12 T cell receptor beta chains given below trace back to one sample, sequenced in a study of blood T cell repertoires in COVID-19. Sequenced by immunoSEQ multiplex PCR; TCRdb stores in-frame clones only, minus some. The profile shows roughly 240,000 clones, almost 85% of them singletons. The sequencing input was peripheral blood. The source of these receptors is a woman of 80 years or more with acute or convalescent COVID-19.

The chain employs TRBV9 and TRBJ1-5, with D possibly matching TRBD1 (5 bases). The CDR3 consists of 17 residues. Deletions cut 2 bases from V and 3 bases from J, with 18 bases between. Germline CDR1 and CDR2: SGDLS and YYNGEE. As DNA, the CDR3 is TGTGCCAGCAGCGTTACGTGGGGCGGCGGTAACAATCAGCCCCAGCATTTT. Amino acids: CASSVTWGGGNNQPQHF.

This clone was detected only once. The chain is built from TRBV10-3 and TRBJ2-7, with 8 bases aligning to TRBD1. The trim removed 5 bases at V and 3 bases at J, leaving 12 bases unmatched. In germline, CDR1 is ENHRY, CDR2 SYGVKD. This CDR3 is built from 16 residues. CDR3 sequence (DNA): TGTGCCATCAGTAGGATAGGGACAGGTTCAGACTACGAGCAGTACTTC. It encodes CAISRIGTGSDYEQYF.

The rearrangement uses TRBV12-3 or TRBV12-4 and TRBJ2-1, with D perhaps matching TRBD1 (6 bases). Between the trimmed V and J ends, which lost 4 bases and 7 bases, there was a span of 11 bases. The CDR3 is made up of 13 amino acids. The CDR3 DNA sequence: TGTGCCAGCAGTTCTCAACAGGGTAATGAGCAGTTCTTC. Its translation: CASSSQQGNEQFF.

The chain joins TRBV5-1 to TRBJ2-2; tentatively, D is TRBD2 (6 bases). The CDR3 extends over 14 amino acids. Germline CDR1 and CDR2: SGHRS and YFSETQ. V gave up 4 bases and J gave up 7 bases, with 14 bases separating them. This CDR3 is CASSPRRENGELFF. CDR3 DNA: TGCGCCAGCAGCCCTCGGCGGGAAAACGGGGAGCTGTTTTTT.

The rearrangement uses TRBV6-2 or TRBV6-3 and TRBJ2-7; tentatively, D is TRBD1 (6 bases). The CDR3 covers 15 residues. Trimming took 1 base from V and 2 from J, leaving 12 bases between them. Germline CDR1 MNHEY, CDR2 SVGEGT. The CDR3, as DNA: TGTGCCAGCAGTTACTTTGGCAGGGGCGCCTACGAGCAGTACTTC. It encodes CASSYFGRGAYEQYF.

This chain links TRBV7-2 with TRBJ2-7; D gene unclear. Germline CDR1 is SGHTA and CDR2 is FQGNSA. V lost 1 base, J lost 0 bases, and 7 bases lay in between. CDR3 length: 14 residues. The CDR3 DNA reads TGTGCCAGCAGCTTAGGCAGGCTCTCCTACGAGCAGTACTTC. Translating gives CASSLGRLSYEQYF.

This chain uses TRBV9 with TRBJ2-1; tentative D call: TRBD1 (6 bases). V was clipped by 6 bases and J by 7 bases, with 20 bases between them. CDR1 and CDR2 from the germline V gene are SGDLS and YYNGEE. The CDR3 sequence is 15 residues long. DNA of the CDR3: TGTGCCAGCACCCGTGGGCAGGGGACCTTGAATGAGCAGTTCTTC. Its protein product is CASTRGQGTLNEQFF.

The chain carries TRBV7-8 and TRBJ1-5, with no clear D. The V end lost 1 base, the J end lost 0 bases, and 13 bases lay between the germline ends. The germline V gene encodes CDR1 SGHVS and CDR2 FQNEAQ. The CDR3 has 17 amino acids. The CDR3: CASSLGNVPGSNQPQHF. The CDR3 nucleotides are TGTGCCAGCAGCTTAGGCAATGTGCCGGGTAGCAATCAGCCCCAGCATTTT.

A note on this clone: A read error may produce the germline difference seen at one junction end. Written as DNA, the CDR3 is TGTGCCTGGACCGCGTCGAGTGAAGCGGGGGTGAACTTC. This sequence encodes CAWTASSEAGVNF. The genes are TRBV30 and TRBJ2-7, with 8 bases that match TRBD2. This CDR3 is 13 amino acids long. In germline, CDR1 is GTSNPN, CDR2 SVGIG (reference sequence).

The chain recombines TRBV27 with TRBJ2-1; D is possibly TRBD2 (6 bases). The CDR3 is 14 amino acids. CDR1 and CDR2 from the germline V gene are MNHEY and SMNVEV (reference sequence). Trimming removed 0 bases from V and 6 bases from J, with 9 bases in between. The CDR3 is CASSLSVTSNEQFF. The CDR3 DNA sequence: TGTGCCAGCAGTTTATCAGTGACTAGCAATGAGCAGTTCTTC.

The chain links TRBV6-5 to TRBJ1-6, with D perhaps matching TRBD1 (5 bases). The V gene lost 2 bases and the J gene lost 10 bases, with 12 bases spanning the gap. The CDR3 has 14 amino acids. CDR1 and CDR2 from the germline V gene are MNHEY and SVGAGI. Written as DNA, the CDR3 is TGTGCCAGCAGTTACCAGGGTTTTTCGTCACCCCTCCACTTT. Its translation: CASSYQGFSSPLHF.

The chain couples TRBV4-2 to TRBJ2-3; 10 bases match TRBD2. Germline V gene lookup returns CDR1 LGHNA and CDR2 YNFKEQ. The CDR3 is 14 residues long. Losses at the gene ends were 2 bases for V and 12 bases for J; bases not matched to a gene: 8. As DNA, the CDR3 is TGTGCCAGCAGCCAACGACTCGGACTAGCGGCCCAGTATTTT. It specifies CASSQRLGLAAQYF.